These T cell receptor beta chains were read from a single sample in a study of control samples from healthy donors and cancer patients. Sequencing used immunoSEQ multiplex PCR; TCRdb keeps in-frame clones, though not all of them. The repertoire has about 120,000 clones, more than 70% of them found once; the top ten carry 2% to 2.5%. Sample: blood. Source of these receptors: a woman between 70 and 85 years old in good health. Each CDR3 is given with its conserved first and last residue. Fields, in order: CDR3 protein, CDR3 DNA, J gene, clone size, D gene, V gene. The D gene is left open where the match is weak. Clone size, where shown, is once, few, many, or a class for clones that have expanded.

CDR3aa: CASSLGAGGQYQETQYF
CDR3nt: TGTGCCAGCAGCTTAGGAGCGGGGGGCCAATATCAAGAGACCCAGTACTTC
j_gene: TRBJ2-5
abundance: -
d_gene: TRBD2
v_gene: TRBV7-9

CDR3aa: CASSPPGQSNEKLFF
CDR3nt: TGTGCCAGCAGTCCCCCGGGACAGTCCAATGAAAAACTGTTTTTT
j_gene: TRBJ1-4
abundance: -
d_gene: TRBD1
v_gene: TRBV6-5

CDR3aa: CAISERAGTGYEQYF
CDR3nt: TGTGCCATCAGTGAAAGGGCCGGGACAGGGTACGAGCAGTACTTC
j_gene: TRBJ2-7
abundance: -
d_gene: TRBD1
v_gene: TRBV10-3

CDR3aa: CASSPSGRDTGELFF
CDR3nt: TGCGCCAGCAGCCCTAGCGGGAGAGACACCGGGGAGCTGTTTTTT
j_gene: TRBJ2-2
abundance: -
d_gene: TRBD2
v_gene: TRBV5-1

CDR3aa: CAIAGGSYEQYF
CDR3nt: TGTGCCATCGCAGGTGGTTCCTACGAGCAGTACTTC
j_gene: TRBJ2-7
abundance: once
d_gene: -
v_gene: TRBV10-3

CDR3aa: CASSELSGSTNEKLFF
CDR3nt: TGTGCCAGCAGCGAACTCTCAGGAAGTACTAATGAAAAACTGTTTTTT
j_gene: TRBJ1-4
abundance: -
d_gene: -
v_gene: TRBV2

CDR3aa: CASIESPASSTDTQYF
CDR3nt: TGTGCCAGCATCGAAAGCCCCGCAAGTAGCACAGATACGCAGTATTTT
j_gene: TRBJ2-3
abundance: -
d_gene: -
v_gene: TRBV21-1

CDR3aa: CASNSWTGRGEQFF
CDR3nt: TGTGCCAGCAACAGTTGGACAGGGAGGGGTGAGCAGTTCTTC
j_gene: TRBJ2-1
abundance: -
d_gene: -
v_gene: TRBV5-4

CDR3aa: CASSRQGRDYGYTF
CDR3nt: TGTGCCAGCAGCCGGCAGGGGAGGGACTATGGCTACACCTTC
j_gene: TRBJ1-2
abundance: -
d_gene: -
v_gene: TRBV3-1/TRBV3-2

CDR3aa: CASGWGTEAFF
CDR3nt: TGTGCCAGCGGGTGGGGAACTGAAGCTTTCTTT
j_gene: TRBJ1-1
abundance: -
d_gene: -
v_gene: TRBV2

CDR3aa: CAISGQGTITHGYTF
CDR3nt: TGTGCCATCAGCGGACAGGGGACTATTACCCATGGCTACACCTTC
j_gene: TRBJ1-2
abundance: -
d_gene: TRBD1
v_gene: TRBV10-3

CDR3aa: CATRAGTEEKLFF
CDR3nt: TGTGCCACCAGGGCCGGGACAGAAGAAAAACTGTTTTTT
j_gene: TRBJ1-4
abundance: -
d_gene: TRBD1
v_gene: TRBV15

CDR3aa: CASRRAGELFF
CDR3nt: TGTGCCAGCAGACGGGCCGGGGAGCTGTTTTTT
j_gene: TRBJ2-2
abundance: -
d_gene: -
v_gene: TRBV6-6

CDR3aa: CASSTPIQGSNTEAFF
CDR3nt: TGTGCCAGTAGTACCCCCATCCAGGGGTCGAACACTGAAGCTTTCTTT
j_gene: TRBJ1-1
abundance: -
d_gene: -
v_gene: TRBV19

CDR3aa: CASSQDTRTRWTGELFF
CDR3nt: TGCGCCAGCAGCCAAGATACGAGGACTAGATGGACCGGGGAGCTGTTTTTT
j_gene: TRBJ2-2
abundance: -
d_gene: TRBD2
v_gene: TRBV4-1

CDR3aa: CASSNADRGDEQFF
CDR3nt: TGTGCCAGCAGTAATGCTGACAGGGGCGATGAGCAGTTCTTC
j_gene: TRBJ2-1
abundance: -
d_gene: TRBD1
v_gene: TRBV6-5

CDR3aa: CASRAAGDADTQYF
CDR3nt: TGCGCCAGCAGGGCCGCGGGTGACGCAGATACGCAGTATTTT
j_gene: TRBJ2-3
abundance: -
d_gene: -
v_gene: TRBV4-3

CDR3aa: CASRAGNTEAFF
CDR3nt: TGTGCCAGCAGAGCCGGAAACACTGAAGCTTTCTTT
j_gene: TRBJ1-1
abundance: few
d_gene: -
v_gene: TRBV5-4

CDR3aa: CASSYGMAGNTIYF
CDR3nt: TGTGCCAGCAGCTACGGGATGGCTGGAAACACCATATATTTT
j_gene: TRBJ1-3
abundance: -
d_gene: -
v_gene: TRBV5-8

CDR3aa: CASSESPPGQGGDEQFF
CDR3nt: TGTGCCAGCAGTGAATCCCCTCCGGGCCAAGGGGGGGATGAGCAGTTCTTC
j_gene: TRBJ2-1
abundance: medium-sized
d_gene: -
v_gene: TRBV6-1

CDR3aa: CASRGLAVAGGARNSPLHF
CDR3nt: TGTGCCAGCAGGGGTTTAGCAGTGGCAGGGGGCGCGAGGAATTCACCCCTCCACTTT
j_gene: TRBJ1-6
abundance: once
d_gene: TRBD1
v_gene: TRBV7-9

CDR3aa: CASSRLTGNTEAFF
CDR3nt: TGTGCCAGCAGTCGATTGACAGGGAACACTGAAGCTTTCTTT
j_gene: TRBJ1-1
abundance: once
d_gene: -
v_gene: TRBV27

CDR3aa: CASSRRGYTEAFF
CDR3nt: TGTGCCAGCAGCCGACGGGGGTACACTGAAGCTTTCTTT
j_gene: TRBJ1-1
abundance: -
d_gene: -
v_gene: TRBV5-6

CDR3aa: CASSQTGNTIYF
CDR3nt: TGTGCCAGCAGCCAAACAGGAAACACCATATATTTT
j_gene: TRBJ1-3
abundance: -
d_gene: -
v_gene: TRBV3-1/TRBV3-2